Below, 21 T cell receptor beta chains from the same sample are listed, as sequenced in a study of T cell responses to AZD1222 COVID-19 vaccine. Here immunoSEQ multiplex PCR was the method, and the copy in TCRdb shows in-frame clones only, minus some. The data contain 80,000 to 95,000 clones, about nine tenths of them seen just once; the ten biggest clones take up roughly 5.6%. Specimen: peripheral blood, collected on day 0 of AZD1222 vaccination. The receptors stem from an adult in good health.

This rearrangement joins TRBV5-1 to TRBJ2-1, with a weak D call TRBD1 (5 bases). This CDR3 region has 13 residues. V lost 4 bases and J 4 bases, leaving 9 bases between the germline ends. CDR1 is SGHRS, CDR2 YFSETQ, per germline. This CDR3 is CASSVGEYNEQFF. CDR3 nucleotides: TGCGCCAGCAGCGTAGGGGAATACAATGAGCAGTTCTTC.

The genes are TRBV4-1 and TRBJ2-2; D might be TRBD1 or TRBD2, each matching 5 bases. This CDR3 has 16 amino acids. V was clipped by 0 bases and J by 4 bases, with 12 bases between them. Germline V gene data show CDR1 as MGHRA and CDR2 as YSYEKL. CDR3 sequence: CASSQDSGAGTGELFF. The CDR3 DNA is TGCGCCAGCAGCCAAGATTCCGGGGCGGGCACCGGGGAGCTGTTTTTT.

The chain has TRBV6-4 and TRBJ1-6; D unresolved. Trimming stripped 11 bases from V and 10 bases from J, with 18 bases between. CDR1 and CDR2 from the germline V gene are MRHNA and SNTAGT. CDR3 size: 13 residues. The CDR3: CAGSVDENSPLHF. Here the CDR3 DNA reads TGTGCCGGCTCAGTGGATGAAAACTCACCCCTCCACTTT.

The chain joins TRBV12-3 or TRBV12-4 to TRBJ2-3, with D hard to call. CDR3 length equals 13 residues. Trimming removed 3 bases at V and 2 bases at J, with 6 bases between. CDR3 loop: CASSLGFTDTQYF. The CDR3, as DNA: TGTGCCAGCAGTTTGGGCTTCACAGATACGCAGTATTTT.

The rearrangement joins TRBV10-3 to TRBJ1-4, with no clear D. Trimming cost V 10 bases and J 8 bases, with 14 bases left between them. The CDR3 has 12 residues. The germline CDR1 and CDR2 sequences are ENHRY and SYGVKD. The CDR3 DNA is TGTGCCACGAGTGGGCTTGGGGAAAAACTGTTTTTT. Its translation: CATSGLGEKLFF.

The chain carries TRBV5-1 and TRBJ1-2; D possibly corresponds to TRBD1 (5 bases). Per the germline V gene, CDR1 is SGHRS and CDR2 is YFSETQ. CDR3 length: 15 amino acids. V was shortened by 4 bases and J by 8 bases, with 21 bases between the two germline ends. The CDR3 loop reads CASSRGPGEKEGYTF. CDR3 nucleotide sequence: TGCGCCAGCAGCAGGGGACCGGGCGAGAAAGAGGGCTACACCTTC.

The chain carries TRBV9 and TRBJ2-7, with D possibly called TRBD1 or TRBD2 (5 bases each). The CDR3 is 17 residues long. V lost 0 bases and J 4 bases, leaving 20 bases between the germline ends. From germline, CDR1 is SGDLS and CDR2 YYNGEE. CDR3 protein: CASSVGGSRGPEYEQYF. CDR3 coding DNA: TGTGCCAGCAGCGTAGGGGGGTCCCGGGGACCGGAGTACGAGCAGTACTTC.

The CDR3 bases are TGCGCCAGCAGCCCAGCAGGGGGAGGGGAGACCCAGTACTTC. This gives the protein CASSPAGGGETQYF. The chain employs TRBV5-1 and TRBJ2-5, with D possibly called TRBD1 or TRBD2 (7 bases each). Germline values: CDR1 SGHRS, CDR2 YFSETQ. Deletions cut 4 bases from V and 5 bases from J, with 15 bases between. The CDR3 is 14 residues long.

This rearrangement joins TRBV4-1 to TRBJ1-3; D is ambiguous. Per the germline V gene, CDR1 is MGHRA and CDR2 is YSYEKL. This CDR3 has 11 residues. Trimming took off 8 bases at V and 4 bases at J, with 6 bases between the two ends. CDR3 in amino acids: CASALGNTIYF. The CDR3 DNA follows: TGCGCCAGCGCCTTAGGAAACACCATATATTTT.

The V call is TRBV6-2 or TRBV6-3, the J call TRBJ1-6; no clear D. V was cut by 5 bases and J by 5 bases, with 10 bases left in between. The CDR3 spans 14 residues. In germline, CDR1 is MNHEY, CDR2 SVGEGT. The DNA for the CDR3 is TGTGCCAGCAGTCGGGTAAGGGATAATTCACCCCTCCACTTT. Encoded protein: CASSRVRDNSPLHF.

The sample holds one count of this clone. The J gene is TRBJ1-5, the V gene TRBV6-2 or TRBV6-3; a possible D gene is TRBD1 (6 bases). Germline values: CDR1 MNHEY, CDR2 SVGEGT. There are 14 residues in the CDR3. V lost 5 bases and J lost 8, with 16 bases in between. Here the CDR3 reads CASSRWGAEEPQHF. The CDR3 DNA sequence: TGTGCCAGCAGTCGGTGGGGGGCTGAGGAGCCCCAGCATTTT.

This chain joins TRBV2 and TRBJ2-7; D might be TRBD2 (5 bases). The V end was cut by 5 bases, the J end by 7 bases, with 12 bases between. Germline V lookup: CDR1 SNHLY, CDR2 FYNNEI. The CDR3 contains 12 residues. The CDR3 DNA reads TGTGCCAGCAGTATATTAGCGCTAGAGCAGTACTTC. Amino acids: CASSILALEQYF.

The chain has TRBV5-6 and TRBJ1-5, with 7 bases identical to TRBD1. Germline CDR1 and CDR2: SGHDT and YYEEEE. Germline trimming cut 5 bases from V and 0 bases from J; bases unmatched to any gene: 11. This CDR3 has 17 residues. This chain's CDR3 is CASREGQPFRSNQPQHF. The CDR3 DNA follows: TGTGCCAGCAGGGAGGGACAGCCCTTCCGTAGCAATCAGCCCCAGCATTTT.

The chain joins TRBV3-1 (or the pseudogene TRBV3-2) to TRBJ1-1, with D possibly matching TRBD1 (6 bases). This CDR3 has 14 amino acids. From germline, CDR1 is LGHDT and CDR2 YNNKEL (reference sequence). V dropped 4 bases and J dropped 4 bases, with 13 bases sitting between them. CDR3 nucleotides: TGTGCCAGCAGCCCCCGCAGGGGAGGCACTGAAGCTTTCTTT. Amino acids: CASSPRRGGTEAFF.

J is TRBJ1-1 and V is TRBV5-1; D is undetermined. CDR1 and CDR2 (germline): SGHRS, YFSETQ. This CDR3 has 13 residues. The germline V and J ends were trimmed by 0 bases and 3 bases, with 6 bases remaining between them. CDR3 DNA: TGCGCCAGCAGCTTGGTGTTGCACACTGAAGCTTTCTTT. Translated: CASSLVLHTEAFF.

The CDR3 nucleotides read TGCGCCAGCAGCTTGGTATCAGGGATTCTCTATGGCTACACCTTC. Translating it yields CASSLVSGILYGYTF. The V call is TRBV5-1, the J call TRBJ1-2; possible D gene TRBD1, 5 bases. Germline V CDR1 and CDR2: SGHRS, YFSETQ. Trimming removed 0 bases from V and 4 bases from J, with 13 bases in between. CDR3 size: 15 residues.

This rearrangement joins TRBV4-1 to TRBJ2-7; D tentatively reads TRBD1 or TRBD2 (6 bases each). The V and J ends lost 2 bases and 0 bases respectively, with 20 bases between them. This CDR3 contains 18 residues. Germline assignment: CDR1 MGHRA and CDR2 YSYEKL. The CDR3 DNA reads as TGCGCCAGCAGCCAAAAAAGGGGGTGGGGGGCGTTCTCCTACGAGCAGTACTTC. Encoded protein: CASSQKRGWGAFSYEQYF.

V usage is TRBV6-5 and J usage is TRBJ2-3; the D is unclear. The length of the CDR3 is 14 residues. Between the trimmed V and J ends, which lost 6 bases and 0 bases, there was a span of 10 bases. Germline CDR1 is MNHEY and CDR2 is SVGAGI. CDR3 DNA sequence: TGTGCCAGCAGCCCCCCCCGAAGCACAGATACGCAGTATTTT. Translating it yields CASSPPRSTDTQYF.

The V gene is TRBV5-6, the J gene TRBJ1-1; no definite D call. Germline CDR1 is SGHDT and CDR2 is YYEEEE. The CDR3 is 12 residues long. Trimming shortened V by 0 bases and J by 10 bases, and 10 bases separated the two germline ends. The CDR3 sequence: CASSLGHVSAFF. Here the CDR3 DNA reads TGTGCCAGCAGCTTGGGCCACGTGTCAGCTTTCTTT.

This clone was seen once. V gene TRBV4-2 combines with J gene TRBJ1-3, with 12 bases aligning to TRBD1. CDR1 is LGHNA, CDR2 YNFKEQ, per germline. Germline trimming cut 5 bases from V and 4 bases from J; bases unmatched to any gene: 3. CDR3 size: 15 residues. CDR3 nucleotide sequence: TGTGCCAGCAGCGAGGGACAGGGGGCGGGAAACACCATATATTTT. It encodes CASSEGQGAGNTIYF.

The rearrangement joins TRBV2 to TRBJ2-5; the match to TRBD2 covers 12 bases. Losses at the gene ends were 1 base for V and 2 bases for J; bases not matched to a gene: 5. The CDR3 is 17 residues long. From germline, CDR1 is SNHLY and CDR2 FYNNEI. CDR3 loop: CASSEGVLAGGQETQYF. The CDR3 DNA reads as TGTGCCAGCAGTGAAGGAGTACTAGCGGGGGGACAAGAGACCCAGTACTTC.